The 23 T cell receptor beta chains in this list originate from one sample, sequenced in a study of early T cells in non-severe SARS-CoV-2 infection (TCRdb year 2021). The library was prepared using 5' RACE. Data came from a NextSeq 500. TCRdb reprocessing: public reads trimmed at Q25 with fastp, clones called with MiXCR, in-frame beta chains kept. Under each unique CDR3 protein, matching rows form one entry showing the most common genes and DNA. Recorded for this sample are 25,000 to 35,000 distinct CDR3 sequences; around 7% of them occurred a single time. Roughly two fifths of the sample belongs to the ten largest clones. Sequenced sample: whole blood. The origin of the receptors is an adult who was a healthcare worker with PCR-confirmed SARS-CoV-2 infection or an uninfected control (not recorded which).

The table lists this clonotype with many counts. J is TRBJ1-2 and V is TRBV7-9; 7 bases match TRBD1. Trimming at V came to 4 bases and at J to 4 bases, leaving 9 bases not matched to a gene. The CDR3 consists of 15 residues. Germline CDR1 is SEHNR and CDR2 is FQNEAQ (reference sequence). CDR3 DNA: TGTGCCAGCAGCTCGGGACAGCTCCCGACCTATGGCTACACCTTC. It translates to CASSSGQLPTYGYTF.

The rearrangement links TRBV18 to TRBJ1-4; no clear D gene. CDR3 length: 14 amino acids. Germline lookup yields CDR1 KGHSH and CDR2 LQKENI. Between the trimmed V and J ends, which lost 3 bases and 5 bases, there was a span of 10 bases. The CDR3 sequence is CASSPRRANEKLFF. In nucleotides, the CDR3 is TGTGCCAGCTCACCGAGGAGGGCGAATGAAAAACTGTTTTTT.

This clonotype has only a few counts. The J gene is TRBJ2-3, the V gene TRBV12-3 or TRBV12-4, with a possible D match to TRBD2 (6 bases). CDR3 length: 15 residues. Trimming shortened V by 6 bases and J by 1 base, and 14 bases separated the two germline ends. For the CDR3, the DNA is TGTGCCAGCAGAGATACCGGGACTCGCACAGATACGCAGTATTTT. This gives the protein CASRDTGTRTDTQYF.

This clonotype was recorded a few times. This chain connects TRBV19 to TRBJ2-7, with a tentative D call TRBD2 (5 bases). Looked up from germline, CDR1 is LNHDA and CDR2 is SQIVND (reference sequence). This CDR3 comprises 14 residues. Trimming left V 2 bases short and J 0 bases short, with 8 bases between. In DNA form, the CDR3 reads TGTGCCAGTAGTATACGGGGAAGCTCCTACGAGCAGTACTTC. This sequence encodes CASSIRGSSYEQYF.

The V call is TRBV5-4, the J call TRBJ2-2; D may be TRBD2 (5 bases). With 9 bases removed from V and 0 bases from J, the gap between germline ends came to 15 bases. CDR3 length: 15 residues. CDR1 SGHNT and CDR2 YYREEE come from the germline V gene (reference sequence). The CDR3, as DNA: TGTGCCACCACCCCGGGATTCGCGAACACCGGGGAGCTGTTTTTT. This encodes CATTPGFANTGELFF.

This clonotype has ten or more counts. This chain joins TRBV18 and TRBJ2-2; tentatively, D is TRBD1 (6 bases). V lost 2 bases, J lost 0 bases, and 10 bases lay in between. The CDR3 loop spans 16 amino acids. From germline, CDR1 is KGHSH and CDR2 LQKENI. The CDR3 spells CASSPFGQTNTGELFF. CDR3 DNA sequence: TGTGCCAGCTCACCATTCGGACAGACGAACACCGGGGAGCTGTTTTTT.

This clonotype was counted at least ten times. The chain carries TRBV9 and TRBJ1-6; 7 nucleotides line up with TRBD1. The ends lost 4 bases at V and 2 bases at J; junction bases unmatched: 6. CDR1 SGDLS and CDR2 YYNGEE come from the germline V gene. The CDR3 contains 16 residues. This chain's CDR3 is CASSLDREPYNSPLHF. The CDR3 region has the DNA TGTGCCAGCAGCCTTGACAGGGAACCCTATAATTCACCCCTCCACTTT.

This clonotype came up many times. This chain uses TRBV20-1 with TRBJ1-5; a weak D match, TRBD1 (6 bases). CDR1 DFQATT and CDR2 SNEGSKA come from the germline V gene (reference sequence). V lost 3 bases and J lost 5, with 11 bases in between. This CDR3 contains 13 residues. In nucleotides, the CDR3 is TGCAGTGCTAGCATCCAGGGGCATCAGCCCCAGCATTTT. Translating it yields CSASIQGHQPQHF.

This chain connects TRBV20-1 to TRBJ2-5, with 8 bases fitting TRBD2. Losses at the gene ends were 3 bases for V and 1 base for J; bases not matched to a gene: 10. The CDR3 totals 16 residues. Per germline, CDR1 DFQATT and CDR2 SNEGSKA (reference sequence). The CDR3 DNA follows: TGCAGTGCTAGCCCACTTTCAGCGGGGGCCCAAGAGACCCAGTACTTC. Translated, it gives CSASPLSAGAQETQYF.

This clonotype was seen ten or more times. The chain carries TRBV6-1 and TRBJ1-1; 9 nucleotides match TRBD1. V dropped 6 bases and J dropped 5; count of bases not matched to a gene: 13. Germline V gene sequence: CDR1 MNHNS, CDR2 SASEGT. This CDR3 has 16 amino acids. CDR3 amino acids: CASSPWSGGTGTEAFF. For the CDR3, the DNA is TGTGCCAGCAGCCCTTGGAGCGGAGGGACAGGGACTGAAGCTTTCTTT.

The chain is built from TRBV7-9 and TRBJ2-1; TRBD1 matches at 7 bases. The CDR3 spans 13 residues. After removal of 0 bases from V and 8 bases from J, the junction contained 1 base not matched to a gene. Germline CDR1 reads SEHNR; CDR2 reads FQNEAQ (reference sequence). The CDR3 nucleotides are TGTGCCAGCAGCTTAGCAGGGGGCGATGAGCAGTTCTTC. Translated, it gives CASSLAGGDEQFF. Combining the CDR3 with reference TRBV7-9 and TRBJ2-1 gives the whole variable domain DTGVSQNPRHKITKRGQNVTFRCDPISEHNRLYWYRQTLGQGPEFLTYFQNEAQLEKSRLLSDRFSAERPKGSFSTLEIQRTEQGDSAMYLCASSLAGGDEQFFGPGTRLTVL.

This clonotype has at least ten counts. The J gene is TRBJ2-6, the V gene TRBV12-3 or TRBV12-4, with no clear D. The CDR3 is 14 amino acids. V dropped 5 bases and J dropped 4 bases, with 9 bases sitting between them. CDR3 DNA: TGTGCCAGCAGTCCCCTTTCCGGGGCCAACGTCCTGACTTTC. This codes for CASSPLSGANVLTF.

This clonotype showed up many times. V and J are TRBV4-3 and TRBJ1-2; TRBD1 aligns across 8 bases. Losses at the gene ends were 1 base for V and 8 bases for J; bases not matched to a gene: 3. CDR1 and CDR2 (germline): LGHNA, YSLEER. There are 13 residues in the CDR3. For the CDR3, the DNA is TGCGCCAGCAGCCAAGCAGGGGGCAACGGCTACACCTTC. This translates into CASSQAGGNGYTF.

The table lists this clonotype with many counts. This chain joins TRBV11-2 and TRBJ2-1; D perhaps matches TRBD2 (6 bases). There are 15 residues in the CDR3. The V end was cut by 1 base, the J end by 4 bases, with 11 bases between. The V gene's germline CDR1 is SGHAT and CDR2 FQNNGV. The CDR3 DNA is TGTGCCAGCAGCTTAGGTAGCGGAGCTTACAATGAGCAGTTCTTC. Translation gives CASSLGSGAYNEQFF. Filled out from reference TRBV11-2 and TRBJ2-1, the complete variable domain reads EAGVAQSPRYKIIEKRQSVAFWCNPISGHATLYWYQQILGQGPKLLIQFQNNGVVDDSQLPKDRFSAERLKGVDSTLKIQPAKLEDSAVYLCASSLGSGAYNEQFFGPGTRLTVL.

This clonotype has ten or more counts. V usage is TRBV12-3 or TRBV12-4 and J usage is TRBJ2-1; 8 bases match TRBD2. This CDR3 has 16 amino acids. Trimming removed 5 bases from V and 9 bases from J; junction bases left unmatched: 15. CDR3 nucleotide sequence: TGTGCCAGCAGTGAAAGCGGGGGAAGGCGGGATGGTGAGCAGTTCTTC. Amino acids: CASSESGGRRDGEQFF.

Details on this clonotype: At one end, the junction sequence differs from germline, possibly due to a read error. V and J are TRBV28 and TRBJ2-3, with a tentative D call TRBD1 (6 bases). This CDR3 spans 16 amino acids. Germline lookup yields CDR1 MDHEN and CDR2 SYDVKM. The CDR3 DNA reads as TGTGCCAACAGTTCCTGGTTCGGGACACAGGCAGATACGCAGTATTTT. Its protein product is CANSSWFGTQADTQYF. The variable domain in full, with the rest retrieved from reference TRBV28 and TRBJ2-3, is DVKVTQSSRYLVKRTGEKVFLECVQDMDHENMFWYRQDPGLGLRLIYFSYDVKMKEKGDIPEGYSVSREKKERFSLILESASTNQTSMYLCANSSWFGTQADTQYFGPGTRLTVL.

This clonotype was counted many times. V is TRBV6-6 and J is TRBJ1-5; the D is unclear. The CDR3 has 13 amino acids. V was cut by 6 bases and J by 0 bases, with 6 bases left in between. Germline loops: CDR1 MNHNY, CDR2 SVGAGI (reference sequence). CDR3 sequence: CASREYSNQPQHF. The DNA of the CDR3 is TGTGCCAGCAGGGAATATAGCAATCAGCCCCAGCATTTT.

There are many counts of this clonotype. This rearrangement joins TRBV5-1 to TRBJ1-1; no firm D call. CDR1 and CDR2 from the germline V gene are SGHRS and YFSETQ. V lost 0 bases, J lost 1 base, and 7 bases lay in between. There are 14 residues in the CDR3. The CDR3 region is CASSLATANTEAFF. In nucleotides, the CDR3 is TGCGCCAGCAGCTTGGCCACGGCGAACACTGAAGCTTTCTTT.

This clonotype appeared many times. This sequence joins TRBV6-2 or TRBV6-3 and TRBJ1-5, with a weak D call TRBD1 (5 bases). V lost 2 bases and J 3 bases, leaving 8 bases between the germline ends. The germline CDR1 and CDR2 sequences are MNHEY and SVGEGT. There are 14 residues in the CDR3. The CDR3 loop is CASSYLQVNQPQHF. CDR3 sequence (DNA): TGTGCCAGCAGTTACCTACAGGTCAATCAGCCCCAGCATTTT.

This clonotype was recorded at least ten times. This chain connects TRBV12-3 or TRBV12-4 to TRBJ2-3; D is unclear. With 5 bases removed from V and 0 bases from J, the gap between germline ends came to 12 bases. There are 15 residues in the CDR3. DNA for the CDR3: TGTGCCAGCAGTACTACTACTGGTAGCACAGATACGCAGTATTTT. Residues: CASSTTTGSTDTQYF.

The rearrangement joins TRBV12-5 to TRBJ2-7, with D unclear. Trimming took 2 bases from V and 6 from J, leaving 2 bases between them. The CDR3 loop spans 10 amino acids. CDR1 is LGHNT and CDR2 is FRNRAP in the germline V gene. The DNA for the CDR3 is TGTGCTAGTGGTTTGTTCGAGCAGTACTTC. This gives the protein CASGLFEQYF. The whole variable domain, remainder taken from reference TRBV12-5 and TRBJ2-7, is DARVTQTPRHKVTEMGQEVTMRCQPILGHNTVFWYRQTMMQGLELLAYFRNRAPLDDSGMPKDRFSAEMPDATLATLKIQPSEPRDSAVYFCASGLFEQYFGPGTRLTVT.

There are many counts of this clonotype. The chain uses TRBV6-2 or TRBV6-3 and TRBJ1-5; 7 positions match TRBD1. Germline V lookup: CDR1 MNHEY, CDR2 SVGEGT. J lost 0 bases, V lost 6 bases, and 5 bases had no gene match. This CDR3 is 15 amino acids long. CDR3 bases: TGTGCCAGCAGCCTGGGACAGAATAGCAATCAGCCCCAGCATTTT. It codes for CASSLGQNSNQPQHF.

This clonotype was picked up many times. CDR3 in DNA: TGTGCCAGCAGCGTGGCGCGACTAGCGGGCAATGAGCAGTTCTTC. The encoded protein is CASSVARLAGNEQFF. The chain uses TRBV9 and TRBJ2-1, with 10 positions matching TRBD2. CDR1 is SGDLS and CDR2 is YYNGEE in the germline V gene. With 2 bases clipped from V and 6 bases from J, the junction kept 5 bases outside the gene matches. This CDR3 region has 15 residues.